This T cell receptor beta chain was identified in a study of shared clonotypes between healthy human individuals. Replicate PCRs from sorted subsets contained approximately 190 ng DNA, which is around 30,000 T cell genomes. The data were produced by immunoSEQ multiplex PCR, yet TCRdb's version contains in-frame clones alone and is incomplete. This sample has 760,000 or so clones, with about 96% found just once. CD45RO-negative CD8 cells positively selected for CCR7 made up the naive population, which excluded terminally differentiated effector memory CD45RA+ cells. The germline V gene has CDR1 SGDLS and CDR2 YYNGEE. Between the trimmed V and J ends, which lost 0 bases and 8 bases, there was a span of 9 bases. The CDR3 runs 13 residues.

Sequencing was done on a sample of naive CD8+ T cells sorted from blood. This chain joins TRBV9 and TRBJ2-1; maybe TRBD2 (6 bases). The receptor was isolated from a man between 25 and 39 years old in good health. The CDR3 nucleotides are TGTGCCAGCAGCGTAGAAGGGGAGGATGAGCAGTTCTTC. It specifies CASSVEGEDEQFF.